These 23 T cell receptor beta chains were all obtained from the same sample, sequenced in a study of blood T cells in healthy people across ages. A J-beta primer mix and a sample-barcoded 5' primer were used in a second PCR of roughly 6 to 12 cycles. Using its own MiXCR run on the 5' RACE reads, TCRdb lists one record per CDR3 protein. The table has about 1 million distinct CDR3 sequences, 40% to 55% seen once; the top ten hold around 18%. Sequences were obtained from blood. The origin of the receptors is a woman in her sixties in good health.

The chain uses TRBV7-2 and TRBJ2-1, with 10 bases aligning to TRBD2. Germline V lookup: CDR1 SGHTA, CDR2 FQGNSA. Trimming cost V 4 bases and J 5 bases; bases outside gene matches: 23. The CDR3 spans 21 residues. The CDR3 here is CASSSETQGASGSWRHNEQFF. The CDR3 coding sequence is TGTGCCAGCAGCTCGGAGACTCAAGGGGCTAGCGGGAGCTGGCGACACAATGAGCAGTTCTTC.

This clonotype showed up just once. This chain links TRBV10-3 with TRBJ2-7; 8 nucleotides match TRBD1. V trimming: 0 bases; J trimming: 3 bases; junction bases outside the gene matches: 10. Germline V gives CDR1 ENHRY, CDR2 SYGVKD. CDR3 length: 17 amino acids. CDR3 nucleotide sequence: TGTGCCATCAGTGAGTCGAATACCGGACAGGGAGGCTACGAGCAGTACTTC. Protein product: CAISESNTGQGGYEQYF.

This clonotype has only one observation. CDR3 loop: CASSVKGPETQYF. CDR3 sequence (DNA): TGTGCCAGCAGCGTAAAAGGACCGGAGACCCAGTACTTC. The chain couples TRBV5-4 to TRBJ2-5; D ambiguous. Trimming removed 4 bases at V and 5 bases at J, with 12 bases between. The germline V gene encodes CDR1 SGHNT and CDR2 YYREEE (reference sequence). The CDR3 has 13 residues. Looking up the rest from reference TRBV5-4 and TRBJ2-5 gives the full variable domain: ETGVTQSPTHLIKTRGQQVTLRCSSQSGHNTVSWYQQALGQGPQFIFQYYREEENGRGNFPPRFSGLQFPNYSSELNVNALELDDSALYLCASSVKGPETQYFGPGTRLLVL.

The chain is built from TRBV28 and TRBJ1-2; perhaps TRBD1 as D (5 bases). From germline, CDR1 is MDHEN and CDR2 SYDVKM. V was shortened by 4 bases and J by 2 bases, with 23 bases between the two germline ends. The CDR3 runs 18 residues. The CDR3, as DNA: TGTGCCAGCAGTTCGCGATCAGGGCGTCCGAGGCTGAACTATGGCTACACCTTC. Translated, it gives CASSSRSGRPRLNYGYTF.

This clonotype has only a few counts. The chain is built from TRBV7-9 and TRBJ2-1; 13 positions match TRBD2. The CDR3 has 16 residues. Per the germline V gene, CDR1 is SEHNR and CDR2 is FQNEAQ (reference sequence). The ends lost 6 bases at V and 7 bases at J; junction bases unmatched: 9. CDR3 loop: CASRFRTSGSRNEQFF. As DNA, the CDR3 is TGTGCCAGCAGATTCCGGACTAGCGGGAGTAGGAATGAGCAGTTCTTC.

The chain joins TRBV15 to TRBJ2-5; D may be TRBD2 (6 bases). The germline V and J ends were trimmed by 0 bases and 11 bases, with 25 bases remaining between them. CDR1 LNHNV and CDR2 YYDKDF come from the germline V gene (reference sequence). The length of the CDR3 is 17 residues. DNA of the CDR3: TGTGCCACCAGCAGAGATCTACCGGGAGCATCCTACAATGAGCAGTACTTC. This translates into CATSRDLPGASYNEQYF.

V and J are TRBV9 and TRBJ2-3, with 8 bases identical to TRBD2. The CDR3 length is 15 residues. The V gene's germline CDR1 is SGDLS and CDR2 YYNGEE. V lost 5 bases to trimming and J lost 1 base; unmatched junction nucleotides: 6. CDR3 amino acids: CASRGGLEGTDTQYF. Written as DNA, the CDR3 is TGTGCCAGCAGGGGGGGACTAGAAGGCACAGATACGCAGTATTTT.

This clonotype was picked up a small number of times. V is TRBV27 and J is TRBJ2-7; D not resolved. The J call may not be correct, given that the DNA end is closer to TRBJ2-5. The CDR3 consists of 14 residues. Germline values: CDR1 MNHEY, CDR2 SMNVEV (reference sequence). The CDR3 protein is CASGGYSADETQYF. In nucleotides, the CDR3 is TGTGCCAGCGGCGGCTATTCGGCGGATGAGACCCAGTACTTC.

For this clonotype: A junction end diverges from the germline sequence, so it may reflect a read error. This CDR3 is CASGLLVGSEQYF. The CDR3, as DNA: TGCGCCAGCGGCTTGCTGGTGGGGTCCGAGCAGTACTTC. V is TRBV5-1 and J is TRBJ2-7; no firm D call. This CDR3 is 13 amino acids long. Germline loops: CDR1 SGHRS, CDR2 YFSETQ. Full variable domain (outside the CDR3, taken from reference TRBV5-1 and TRBJ2-7): KAGVTQTPRYLIKTRGQQVTLSCSPISGHRSVSWYQQTPGQGLQFLFEYFSETQRNKGNFPGRFSGRQFSNSRSEMNVSTLELGDSALYLCASGLLVGSEQYFGPGTRLTVT.

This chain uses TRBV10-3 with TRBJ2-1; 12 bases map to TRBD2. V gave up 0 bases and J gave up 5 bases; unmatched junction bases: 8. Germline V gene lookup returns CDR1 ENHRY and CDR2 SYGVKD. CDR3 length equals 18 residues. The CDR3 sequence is CAISESGTGLAGNNEQFF. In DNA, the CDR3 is TGTGCCATCAGTGAGTCGGGGACCGGACTAGCGGGGAACAATGAGCAGTTCTTC.

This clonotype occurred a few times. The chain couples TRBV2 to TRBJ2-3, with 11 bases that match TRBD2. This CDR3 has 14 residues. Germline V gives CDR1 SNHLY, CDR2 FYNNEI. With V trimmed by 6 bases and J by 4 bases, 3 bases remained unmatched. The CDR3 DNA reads TGTGCCAGCAGGTTGACTAGCGGGGCAGATACGCAGTATTTT. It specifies CASRLTSGADTQYF.

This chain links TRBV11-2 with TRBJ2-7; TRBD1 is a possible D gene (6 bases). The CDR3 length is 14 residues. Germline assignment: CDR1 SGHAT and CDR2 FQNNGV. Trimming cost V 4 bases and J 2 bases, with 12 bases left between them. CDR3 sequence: CASSSNRVPYEQYF. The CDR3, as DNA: TGTGCCAGCAGCTCCAACAGGGTTCCCTACGAGCAGTACTTC.

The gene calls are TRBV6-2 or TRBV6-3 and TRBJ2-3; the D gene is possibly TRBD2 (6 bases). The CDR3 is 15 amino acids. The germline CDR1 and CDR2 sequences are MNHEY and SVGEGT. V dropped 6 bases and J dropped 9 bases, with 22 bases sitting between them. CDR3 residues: CASSQRASLAVTQYF. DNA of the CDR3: TGTGCCAGCAGCCAAAGGGCCTCCTTAGCGGTAACGCAGTATTTT.

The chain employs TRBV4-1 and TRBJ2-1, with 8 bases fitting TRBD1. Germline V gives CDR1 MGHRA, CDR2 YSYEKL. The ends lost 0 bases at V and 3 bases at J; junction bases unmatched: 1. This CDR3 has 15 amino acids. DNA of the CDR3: TGCGCCAGCAGCCAAGAGGGACAGGACTACAATGAGCAGTTCTTC. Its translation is CASSQEGQDYNEQFF.

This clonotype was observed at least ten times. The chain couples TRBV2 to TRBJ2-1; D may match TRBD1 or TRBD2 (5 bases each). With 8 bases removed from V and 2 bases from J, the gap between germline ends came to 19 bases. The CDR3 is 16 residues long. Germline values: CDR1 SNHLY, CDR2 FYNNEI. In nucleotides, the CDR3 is TGTGCCAGCGGGGGTTTAGTTGAGAGTCCCTACAATGAGCAGTTCTTC. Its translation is CASGGLVESPYNEQFF.

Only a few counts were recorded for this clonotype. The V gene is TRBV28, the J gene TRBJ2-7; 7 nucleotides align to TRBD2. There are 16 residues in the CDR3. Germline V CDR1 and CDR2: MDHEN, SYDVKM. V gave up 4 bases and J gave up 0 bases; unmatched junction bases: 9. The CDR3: CASSSPGSGASYEQYF. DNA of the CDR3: TGTGCCAGCAGTTCCCCGGGCAGCGGGGCCTCCTACGAGCAGTACTTC.

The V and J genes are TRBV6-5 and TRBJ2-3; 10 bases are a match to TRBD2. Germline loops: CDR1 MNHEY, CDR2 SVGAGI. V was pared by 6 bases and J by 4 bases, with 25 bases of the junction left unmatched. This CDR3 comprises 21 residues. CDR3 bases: TGTGCCAGCAGCTACCGGGAGGGCAGGGGGCCTAGCGGGGGTCCACCAGATACGCAGTATTTT. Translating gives CASSYREGRGPSGGPPDTQYF.

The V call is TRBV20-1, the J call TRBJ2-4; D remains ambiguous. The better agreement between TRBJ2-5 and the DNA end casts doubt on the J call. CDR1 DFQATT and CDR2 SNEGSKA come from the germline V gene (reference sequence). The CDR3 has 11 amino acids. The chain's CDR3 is CSAQGWETQYF. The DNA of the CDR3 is TGCAGTGCTCAAGGGTGGGAGACCCAGTACTTC.

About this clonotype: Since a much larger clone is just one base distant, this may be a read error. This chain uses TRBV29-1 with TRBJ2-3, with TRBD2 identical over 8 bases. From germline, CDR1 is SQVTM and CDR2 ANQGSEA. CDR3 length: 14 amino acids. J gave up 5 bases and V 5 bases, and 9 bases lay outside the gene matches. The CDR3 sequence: CSVRRGAKGDTQYF. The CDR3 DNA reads TGCAGCGTTAGGCGGGGGGCTAAAGGAGATACGCAGTATTTT.

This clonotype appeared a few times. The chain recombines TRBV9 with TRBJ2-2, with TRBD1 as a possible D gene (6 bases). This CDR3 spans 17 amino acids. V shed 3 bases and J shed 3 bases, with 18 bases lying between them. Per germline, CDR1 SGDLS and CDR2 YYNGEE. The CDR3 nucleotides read TGTGCCAGCAGCGATCACCCCTCCCACAGGGACACCGGGGAGCTGTTTTTT. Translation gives CASSDHPSHRDTGELFF. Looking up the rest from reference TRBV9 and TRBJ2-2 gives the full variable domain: DSGVTQTPKHLITATGQRVTLRCSPRSGDLSVYWYQQSLDQGLQFLIQYYNGEERAKGNILERFSAQQFPDLHSELNLSSLELGDSALYFCASSDHPSHRDTGELFFGEGSRLTVL.

CDR3 sequence: CSAELAGGRKGGYEQYF. The CDR3 region has the DNA TGCAGTGCTGAACTAGCGGGAGGGCGGAAAGGGGGTTACGAGCAGTACTTC. The chain is built from TRBV20-1 and TRBJ2-5, with 13 positions matching TRBD2. The J call is doubtful: the DNA matches TRBJ2-7 better. The CDR3 length is 17 residues. CDR1 and CDR2 from the germline V gene are DFQATT and SNEGSKA (reference sequence).

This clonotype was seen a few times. The CDR3 DNA follows: TGCAGCGTTCAAGCCGGTACCTACGAGCAGTACTTC. Protein sequence: CSVQAGTYEQYF. V gene TRBV29-1 combines with J gene TRBJ2-7; unclear D gene. Germline values: CDR1 SQVTM, CDR2 ANQGSEA. The CDR3 is made up of 12 amino acids. V gave up 5 bases and J gave up 2 bases, with 10 bases separating them.

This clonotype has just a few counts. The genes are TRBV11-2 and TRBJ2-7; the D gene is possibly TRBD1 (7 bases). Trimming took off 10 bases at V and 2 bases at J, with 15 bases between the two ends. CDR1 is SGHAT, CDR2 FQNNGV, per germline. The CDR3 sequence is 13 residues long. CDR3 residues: CATTGRLTYEQYF. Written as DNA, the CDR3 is TGTGCCACGACAGGGAGGTTGACCTACGAGCAGTACTTC.